Listed here are 26 T cell receptor beta chains from one sample, sequenced in a study of shared clonotypes between healthy human individuals. Data came from immunoSEQ multiplex PCR; TCRdb stores just in-frame clones and leaves some out. This sample yields 2 million to 2.5 million clones, of which roughly 93% are seen a single time; 0.39% belongs to the top ten. The specimen sequenced was naive CD4+ T cells from PBMCs. Subset of the sample: CD45RA+ positively selected. Receptors originate from a man in his late teens or twenties in good health. Some clones in this sample may be carry-over from other donors' samples.

The V call is TRBV5-1, the J call TRBJ2-1; 11 bases line up with TRBD2. The germline V gene encodes CDR1 SGHRS and CDR2 YFSETQ. This CDR3 region has 16 residues. Trimming cost V 5 bases and J 6 bases; bases outside gene matches: 10. The DNA for the CDR3 is TGCGCCAGCAGAAATAGCGGGAGGGTAGGGGGCAATGAGCAGTTCTTC. Amino acids: CASRNSGRVGGNEQFF.

This clone was counted a single time. This chain connects TRBV4-3 to TRBJ2-2; 7 bases map to TRBD1. Losses at the gene ends were 3 bases for V and 1 base for J; bases not matched to a gene: 5. CDR1 and CDR2 from the germline V gene are LGHNA and YSLEER. This CDR3 contains 16 residues. The CDR3, as DNA: TGCGCCAGCAGCCACCGCTGGACAGGGAACACCGGGGAGCTGTTTTTT. This gives the protein CASSHRWTGNTGELFF.

The chain is built from TRBV6-6 and TRBJ2-7, with D possibly being TRBD2 (6 bases). Trimming cost V 4 bases and J 7 bases, with 17 bases left between them. The CDR3 length is 14 residues. The germline V gene has CDR1 MNHNY and CDR2 SVGAGI (reference sequence). CDR3 in amino acids: CASSSPGRLGEQYF. DNA of the CDR3: TGTGCCAGCAGTTCCCCGGGGAGGTTAGGAGAGCAGTACTTC.

The rearrangement joins TRBV5-6 to TRBJ1-1, with 10 bases lining up with TRBD1. There are 14 residues in the CDR3. V shed 4 bases, J shed 5 bases, and the junction held 5 bases outside the gene matches. Germline V gene lookup returns CDR1 SGHDT and CDR2 YYEEEE. The CDR3 protein is CASSPTGGWTEAFF. In DNA form, the CDR3 reads TGTGCCAGCAGCCCGACAGGGGGCTGGACTGAAGCTTTCTTT.

The chain has TRBV11-3 and TRBJ2-1; 9 nucleotides line up with TRBD2. Trimming took 4 bases from V and 4 from J; bases not matched to a gene: 8. The germline CDR1 and CDR2 sequences are SGHNT and YENEEA. The CDR3 is made up of 16 amino acids. This CDR3 is CASSSIAGVGYNEQFF. CDR3 bases: TGTGCCAGCAGCTCTATAGCGGGAGTTGGTTACAATGAGCAGTTCTTC.

In its sample, this clone was seen once. The chain uses TRBV5-1 and TRBJ2-2; D is possibly TRBD1 or TRBD2 (5 bases each). CDR3 size: 17 residues. Per the germline V gene, CDR1 is SGHRS and CDR2 is YFSETQ. V was clipped by 4 bases and J by 0 bases, with 16 bases between them. The CDR3 DNA follows: TGCGCCAGCAGCGCACAAACCGGGACCGCGAACACCGGGGAGCTGTTTTTT. Amino acid sequence: CASSAQTGTANTGELFF. The full variable domain, with the rest looked up from reference TRBV5-1 and TRBJ2-2, is KAGVTQTPRYLIKTRGQQVTLSCSPISGHRSVSWYQQTPGQGLQFLFEYFSETQRNKGNFPGRFSGRQFSNSRSEMNVSTLELGDSALYLCASSAQTGTANTGELFFGEGSRLTVL.

V and J are TRBV7-9 and TRBJ1-1; 11 nucleotides align to TRBD1. The CDR3 runs to 14 residues. Germline V CDR1 and CDR2: SEHNR, FQNEAQ (reference sequence). The junction had 6 bases not matched to a gene; V was cut back by 5 bases and J by 7 bases. In DNA form, the CDR3 reads TGTGCCAGCAGCCGAGGGACAGGGGGAATTGAAGCTTTCTTT. Amino acids: CASSRGTGGIEAFF.

The chain employs TRBV27 and TRBJ1-3, with D maybe TRBD1 (6 bases). With 2 bases removed from V and 2 bases from J, the gap between germline ends came to 10 bases. The CDR3 totals 15 residues. Germline CDR1 MNHEY, CDR2 SMNVEV (reference sequence). CDR3 bases: TGTGCCAGCAGTTTAGGGGGGGGCCCTGGAAACACCATATATTTT. Translation gives CASSLGGGPGNTIYF.

This clone was recorded once. The genes are TRBV27 and TRBJ2-1; TRBD2 matches at 8 bases. Per the germline V gene, CDR1 is MNHEY and CDR2 is SMNVEV (reference sequence). CDR3 length: 13 residues. The V segment lost 10 bases and the J segment 6 bases; nucleotides outside the gene matches: 8. Written as DNA, the CDR3 is TGTGCCACTCGCGGGGGGTATTCCAATGAGCAGTTCTTC. It translates to CATRGGYSNEQFF.

The table lists this clone with a count of one. V gene TRBV19 combines with J gene TRBJ2-3; D call uncertain. This CDR3 has 13 amino acids. CDR1 is LNHDA, CDR2 SQIVND, per germline (reference sequence). V was clipped by 5 bases and J by 1 base, with 7 bases between them. For the CDR3, the DNA is TGTGCCAGTAGTGTAGCTGGCACAGATACGCAGTATTTT. Protein sequence: CASSVAGTDTQYF.

This chain links TRBV2 with TRBJ2-2; weak D call: TRBD2 (6 bases). From germline, CDR1 is SNHLY and CDR2 FYNNEI. Deletions cut 3 bases from V and 5 bases from J, with 22 bases between. This CDR3 has 18 residues. The CDR3 DNA is TGTGCCAGCAGTGATGGAGGCGGAGGGTCCGTGTTGACCGGGGAGCTGTTTTTT. This encodes CASSDGGGGSVLTGELFF. The entire variable domain, with the rest obtained from reference TRBV2 and TRBJ2-2, is as follows: EPEVTQTPSHQVTQMGQEVILRCVPISNHLYFYWYRQILGQKVEFLVSFYNNEISEKSEIFDDQFSVERPDGSNFTLKIRSTKLEDSAMYFCASSDGGGGSVLTGELFFGEGSRLTVL.

The chain couples TRBV9 to TRBJ1-3; TRBD1 might be the D (5 bases). With 0 bases removed from V and 0 bases from J, the gap between germline ends came to 10 bases. CDR3 length: 16 amino acids. CDR1 is SGDLS and CDR2 is YYNGEE in the germline V gene. This CDR3 is CASSVGDVHSGNTIYF. CDR3 bases: TGTGCCAGCAGCGTAGGGGACGTTCACTCTGGAAACACCATATATTTT.

This rearrangement joins TRBV27 to TRBJ2-5; 8 bases fit TRBD1. The CDR3 consists of 14 residues. The germline CDR1 and CDR2 sequences are MNHEY and SMNVEV (reference sequence). Unmatched junction bases numbered 5, after V lost 5 bases and J lost 3 bases. The CDR3 region has the DNA TGTGCCAGCAGTCAGGACAGGGCAGAAGAGACCCAGTACTTC. It yields the protein CASSQDRAEETQYF.

J is TRBJ1-3 and V is TRBV29-1; D may be TRBD1 (6 bases). Germline CDR1 reads SQVTM; CDR2 reads ANQGSEA. The CDR3 length is 13 residues. Trimming left V 2 bases short and J 6 bases short, with 11 bases between. This chain's CDR3 is CSVELRGANTIYF. The CDR3 nucleotides read TGCAGCGTTGAATTAAGGGGGGCAAACACCATATATTTT.

The V and J genes are TRBV28 and TRBJ2-2; TRBD1 matches 7 bases. The J segment lost 4 bases and the V segment lost 6 bases, leaving 5 bases of the junction unmatched. The CDR3 runs to 14 residues. From germline, CDR1 is MDHEN and CDR2 SYDVKM. CDR3 residues: CASRLGQSTGELFF. The CDR3 DNA reads as TGTGCCAGCAGGTTGGGACAGAGCACCGGGGAGCTGTTTTTT.

J is TRBJ2-7 and V is TRBV6-5; D call uncertain. Trimming shortened V by 5 bases and J by 4 bases, and 9 bases separated the two germline ends. Per the germline V gene, CDR1 is MNHEY and CDR2 is SVGAGI. The length of the CDR3 is 12 residues. The CDR3 reads CASSATRYEQYF. For the CDR3, the DNA is TGTGCCAGCAGTGCCACGAGGTACGAGCAGTACTTC.

This chain uses TRBV7-6 with TRBJ1-3; D is unclear. Trimming removed 0 bases from V and 0 bases from J, with 9 bases in between. The germline V gene encodes CDR1 SGHVS and CDR2 FNYEAQ. The CDR3 has 16 residues. Here the CDR3 reads CASSLAGPGSGNTIYF. For the CDR3, the DNA is TGTGCCAGCAGCTTAGCCGGACCGGGCTCTGGAAACACCATATATTTT. The whole variable domain, remainder taken from reference TRBV7-6 and TRBJ1-3, is GAGVSQSPRYKVTKRGQDVALRCDPISGHVSLYWYRQALGQGPEFLTYFNYEAQQDKSGLPNDRFSAERPEGSISTLTIQRTEQRDSAMYRCASSLAGPGSGNTIYFGEGSWLTVV.

This clone is a singleton in its sample. This same CDR3 is encoded by further DNA sequences in the sample. This chain uses TRBV9 with TRBJ2-1; 10 bases map to TRBD2. V lost 3 bases, J lost 4 bases, and 4 bases stayed unmatched. This CDR3 has 15 amino acids. Looked up from germline, CDR1 is SGDLS and CDR2 is YYNGEE. The CDR3: CASSAGTSAYNEQFF. CDR3 DNA sequence: TGTGCCAGCAGCGCAGGGACTAGCGCATACAATGAGCAGTTCTTC.

The chain joins TRBV5-4 to TRBJ2-2; 10 bases are a match to TRBD2. The junction had 14 bases not matched to a gene; V was cut back by 4 bases and J by 2 bases. This CDR3 region has 19 residues. In germline, CDR1 is SGHNT, CDR2 YYREEE (reference sequence). The CDR3 spells CASSLARAASGSNTGELFF. CDR3 bases: TGTGCCAGCAGCCTGGCCAGGGCGGCTAGCGGGAGCAACACCGGGGAGCTGTTTTTT.

The rearrangement joins TRBV15 to TRBJ2-7, with 8 nucleotides matching TRBD2. The CDR3 spans 16 residues. The V segment lost 1 base and the J segment 2 bases; nucleotides outside the gene matches: 7. Germline CDR1 is LNHNV and CDR2 is YYDKDF (reference sequence). The DNA for the CDR3 is TGTGCCACCAGCAGAGCCCAACTAGCGGCGGCCTACGAGCAGTACTTC. Protein sequence: CATSRAQLAAAYEQYF.

The chain recombines TRBV28 with TRBJ1-2, with 9 bases lining up with TRBD1. Trimming cost V 6 bases and J 3 bases; bases outside gene matches: 11. Germline-derived CDR1 and CDR2 are MDHEN and SYDVKM. The CDR3 consists of 16 residues. The CDR3 region is CASSGTGISSDYGYTF. The CDR3 DNA follows: TGTGCCAGCAGCGGGACAGGGATTTCTTCCGACTATGGCTACACCTTC.

This rearrangement joins TRBV7-3 to TRBJ2-2; no clear D gene. The germline CDR1 and CDR2 sequences are SGHTA and FQGTGA. Deletions cut 5 bases from V and 6 bases from J, with 13 bases between. The CDR3 has 14 amino acids. CDR3 DNA sequence: TGTGCCAGCAGCCTCGCACAAGGGCCCGGGGAGCTGTTTTTT. Translating gives CASSLAQGPGELFF.

The V call is TRBV6-5, the J call TRBJ1-3; D remains unclear. Germline CDR1 MNHEY, CDR2 SVGAGI. V lost 10 bases and J 0 bases, leaving 10 bases between the germline ends. The CDR3 has 13 residues. The CDR3 loop is CATARSSGNTIYF. DNA of the CDR3: TGTGCCACCGCCAGAAGCTCTGGAAACACCATATATTTT.

As concerns this clone: The sample carries other DNA sequences with the same CDR3. The J gene is TRBJ2-1, the V gene TRBV7-9, with no clear D. CDR1 is SEHNR and CDR2 is FQNEAQ in the germline V gene (reference sequence). This CDR3 has 15 residues. The ends were cut back, 1 base at V and 0 bases at J, with 7 bases in the middle. Here the CDR3 reads CASSLDRGSYNEQFF. The CDR3 nucleotides are TGTGCCAGCAGCTTAGACCGTGGCTCCTACAATGAGCAGTTCTTC.

The chain uses TRBV27 and TRBJ2-3, with TRBD2 matching 12 bases. Losses at the gene ends were 4 bases for V and 4 bases for J; bases not matched to a gene: 3. The CDR3 has 15 residues. Germline V gives CDR1 MNHEY, CDR2 SMNVEV (reference sequence). The chain's CDR3 is CASSSSGRAADTQYF. The CDR3 region has the DNA TGTGCCAGCAGTTCTAGCGGGAGGGCCGCAGATACGCAGTATTTT.

This CDR3 reads CASSPNRVQAYEQYF. The CDR3, as DNA: TGTGCCAGCTCACCGAACAGGGTGCAGGCCTACGAGCAGTACTTC. The rearrangement joins TRBV18 to TRBJ2-7; a possible D gene is TRBD1 (6 bases). This CDR3 comprises 15 residues. Trimming took off 3 bases at V and 2 bases at J, with 14 bases between the two ends. CDR1 and CDR2 (germline): KGHSH, LQKENI.